Below are 3 T cell receptor beta chains sequenced from a single sample in a study of blood T cell repertoires in COVID-19. The repertoire was sequenced with immunoSEQ multiplex PCR; TCRdb's copy has only in-frame clones and lacks some. The sample holds approximately 220,000 clones; roughly 90% are singletons and the top ten take roughly 2.6%. Sequences were obtained from PBMCs or T cells enriched from blood (not recorded which). These receptors all come from a woman aged 25-40 years who had recovered from COVID-19.

The chain links TRBV10-3 to TRBJ1-6; no firm D call. CDR1 is ENHRY and CDR2 is SYGVKD in the germline V gene. The germline V and J ends were trimmed by 9 bases and 3 bases, with 12 bases remaining between them. The CDR3 length is 14 residues. For the CDR3, the DNA is TGTGCCATGATGCTAGAAGGCTATAATTCACCCCTCCACTTT. Amino acid sequence: CAMMLEGYNSPLHF.

The chain links TRBV3-1 (or the pseudogene TRBV3-2) to TRBJ2-1, with 13 positions matching TRBD2. CDR1 LGHDT and CDR2 YNNKEL come from the germline V gene (reference sequence). Trimming cost V 3 bases and J 3 bases; bases outside gene matches: 5. This CDR3 spans 17 amino acids. The CDR3 coding sequence is TGTGCCAGCAGCCAGGGGACTAGCGGGGTAAGCTACAATGAGCAGTTCTTC. Its protein is CASSQGTSGVSYNEQFF.

The chain is built from TRBV29-1 and TRBJ1-4; 7 bases line up with TRBD1. Trimming took 6 bases from V and 7 from J; bases not matched to a gene: 8. The CDR3 covers 13 residues. Germline V gene sequence: CDR1 SQVTM, CDR2 ANQGSEA. The chain's CDR3 is CSVVTGSSEKLFF. The CDR3 region has the DNA TGCAGCGTAGTGACAGGGAGTAGTGAAAAACTGTTTTTT.